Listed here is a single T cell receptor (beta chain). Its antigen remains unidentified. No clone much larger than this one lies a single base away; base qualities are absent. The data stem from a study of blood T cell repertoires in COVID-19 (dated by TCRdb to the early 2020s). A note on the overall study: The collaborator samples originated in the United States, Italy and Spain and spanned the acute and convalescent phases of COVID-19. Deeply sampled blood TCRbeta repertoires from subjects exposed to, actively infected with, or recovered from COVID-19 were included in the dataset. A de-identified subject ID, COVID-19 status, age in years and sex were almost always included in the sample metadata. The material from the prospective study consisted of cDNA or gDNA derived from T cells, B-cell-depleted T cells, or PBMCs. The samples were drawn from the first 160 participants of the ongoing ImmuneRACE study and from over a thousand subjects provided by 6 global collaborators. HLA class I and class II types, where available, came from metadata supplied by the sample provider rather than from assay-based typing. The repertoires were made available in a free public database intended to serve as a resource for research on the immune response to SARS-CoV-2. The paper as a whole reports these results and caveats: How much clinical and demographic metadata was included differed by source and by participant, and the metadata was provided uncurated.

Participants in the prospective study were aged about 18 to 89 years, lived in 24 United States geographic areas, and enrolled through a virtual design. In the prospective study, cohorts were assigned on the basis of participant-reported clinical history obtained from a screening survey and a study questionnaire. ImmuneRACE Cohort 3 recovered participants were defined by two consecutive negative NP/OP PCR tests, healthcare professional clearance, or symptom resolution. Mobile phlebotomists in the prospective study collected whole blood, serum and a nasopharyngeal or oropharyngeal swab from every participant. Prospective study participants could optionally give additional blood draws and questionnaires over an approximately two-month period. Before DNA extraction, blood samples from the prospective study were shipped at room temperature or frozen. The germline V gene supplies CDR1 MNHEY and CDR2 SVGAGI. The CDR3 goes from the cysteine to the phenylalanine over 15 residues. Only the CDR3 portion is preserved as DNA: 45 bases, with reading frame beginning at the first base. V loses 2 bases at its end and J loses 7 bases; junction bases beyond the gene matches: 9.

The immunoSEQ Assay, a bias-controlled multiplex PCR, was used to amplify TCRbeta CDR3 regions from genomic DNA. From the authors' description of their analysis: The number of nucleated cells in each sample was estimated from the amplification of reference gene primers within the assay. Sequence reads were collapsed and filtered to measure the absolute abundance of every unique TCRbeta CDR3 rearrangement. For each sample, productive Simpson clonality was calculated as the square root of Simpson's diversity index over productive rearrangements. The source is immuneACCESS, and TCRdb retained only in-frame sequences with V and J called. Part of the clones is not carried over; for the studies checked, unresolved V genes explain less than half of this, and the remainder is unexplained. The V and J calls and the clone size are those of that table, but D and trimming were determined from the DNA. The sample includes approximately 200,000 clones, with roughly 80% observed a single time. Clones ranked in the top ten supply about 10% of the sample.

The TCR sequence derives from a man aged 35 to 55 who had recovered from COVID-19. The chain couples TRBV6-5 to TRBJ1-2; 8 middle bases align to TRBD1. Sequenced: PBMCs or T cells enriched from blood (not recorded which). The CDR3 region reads CASSYENRGRGGYTF. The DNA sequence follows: TGTGCCAGCAGTTACGAGAACAGGGGGAGGGGTGGCTACACCTTC.